This note documents a single TCR beta chain sequence. This CDR3 comprises 18 residues. Germline V gene data show CDR1 as SGHRS and CDR2 as YFSETQ. V lost 0 bases to trimming and J lost 5 bases, with 23 bases between them. This sample was included in a study of blood T cell repertoires in COVID-19. In the authors' workflow: Amplification from reference gene primers served as the basis for estimated nucleated cell counts. Using immunoSEQ multiplex PCR, the repertoire was profiled, and TCRdb retains in-frame clones only, with some absent. V, J and clone size derive from that table, while D and trimming were established from the DNA sequence. Here the sample spans 160,000 or so clones, roughly 84% being singletons.

The material sequenced was PBMCs or T cells enriched from blood (not recorded which). The genes are TRBV5-1 and TRBJ2-5; a weak D match, TRBD1 (6 bases). This clonotype was sampled from a woman between 45 and 60 years old who had recovered from COVID-19. The CDR3 sequence is CASSLGAGTPTGRETQYF. In DNA form, the CDR3 reads TGCGCCAGCAGCTTGGGGGCCGGGACACCAACGGGGCGGGAGACCCAGTACTTC.